This T cell receptor (beta chain) was observed in a study of the immune and genomic landscape of osteosarcoma (TCRdb year 2020). The study in broad terms: A total of approximately 46 pediatric and adult patients with high-grade osteosarcoma made up the overall cohort, and the median age at diagnosis was roughly 25 years (range roughly 5-90). Poor-risk disease was overrepresented in the cohort, as 73% of patients had an unfavorable pathologic response to standard therapy and more than 65% had died. In the overall cohort, roughly three fifths of patients were male, and around 76% had localized disease at diagnosis. To define immunogenic potential, the study profiled osteosarcoma specimens using whole genome, RNA and T-cell receptor sequencing, along with immunohistochemistry and reverse phase protein arrays. TCR sequencing results were integrated with transcriptome, protein array and immunostaining data to characterize the osteosarcoma immunogenomic landscape. An explanation for the limited clinical activity of immune checkpoint inhibitors in osteosarcoma was sought in the study. A couple of samples from the same tumor site were contributed by each of a few patients.

TCR beta chain CDR3 regions were immunosequenced with the ImmunoSEQ Assay (Adaptive Biotechnologies). The authors' analysis ran thus. The ImmunoSEQ Analyzer platform was used to export TCRB rearrangements, read counts, read proportions and gene usage. T-cell clonality was calculated on productive rearrangements as 1 minus Pielou's evenness. Clonal space homeostasis binned clonotypes as rare, small, medium, large or hyperexpanded (0.01 to 1 of the repertoire). TCR productive clonality was compared across immune clusters C1, C2 and C3 using the Wilcoxon rank sum test. This is the immuneACCESS table as TCRdb keeps it, with only in-frame sequences that have V and J called. A part of the clones is gone; compared with another copy, unresolved V genes explain less than half, and the rest is unexplained. The V and J calls and clone size are taken from that table; D and trimming were inferred from the DNA. The sample table records under 11,000 clones; about 72% of these occur just once. 18% of the sample comes from the top ten.

From cysteine to phenylalanine, the CDR3 is 15 amino acids long. Of all the DNA, just the CDR3 is kept, 45 bases in frame from base 1. According to the germline V gene (reference sequence), CDR1 reads SGHKS and CDR2 reads YYEKEE. V has 4 bases trimmed and J has 4 bases trimmed; junction bases matching no gene number 9. About this clone: This clone's antigen is unknown. No base quality values were provided; no much bigger clone lies one nucleotide off.

General findings and caveats noted by the study authors: The clonality benchmarks were taken from external normal skin and healthy peripheral blood data instead of from matched normal tissue. No statistical method determined sample size because osteosarcoma is rare and all possible samples were collected. Overall, productive TCR clonality was low, with a mean of 0.09 and a maximum of 0.3, which suggests limited clonal expansion of T cells. Matched blood was collected from only two patients, alongside the frozen tumor specimens. In five cases, the repertoire was dominated by a single hyperexpanded clone, and fewer than 100 T-cell clonotypes were detected in all five cases. Higher TCR productive clonality was observed in the immune-hot C3 cluster than in the cold C1 cluster, although TCR productive clonality remained low overall.

Specimens were post-treatment primary, local recurrence and metastasis tumors from poor-prognosis patients. This sequence originates from a human donor with osteosarcoma. The sequence is built from TRBV5-5 and TRBJ2-5; 8 bases in the middle match TRBD2. Specimen: osteosarcoma tumor tissue from the lung. The bases read TGTGCCAGCAGCCTCGCTAGGGCGGGAGGAGAGACCCAGTACTTC. Its protein reads: CASSLARAGGETQYF. Reference TRBV5-5 and TRBJ2-5 proteins supply the regions before and after the CDR3; the full variable domain is: DAGVTQSPTHLIKTRGQQVTLRCSPISGHKSVSWYQQVLGQGPQFIFQYYEKEERGRGNFPDRFSARQFPNYSSELNVNALLLGDSALYLCASSLARAGGETQYFGPGTRLLVL.